This passage covers 5 T cell receptor beta chains from one sample sequenced in a study of T cell responses to AZD1222 COVID-19 vaccine. Clones were sequenced by immunoSEQ multiplex PCR, and TCRdb holds only the in-frame ones, with some missing. Among about 80,000 clones listed, 75% to 90% were seen once. The sequenced sample was peripheral blood, obtained 28 days after the second AZD1222 dose. Receptor source: an adult who received the AZD1222 COVID-19 vaccine.

This chain links TRBV6-5 with TRBJ2-7, with a tentative D call TRBD2 (6 bases). The germline V gene has CDR1 MNHEY and CDR2 SVGAGI. This CDR3 has 14 amino acids. V dropped 4 bases and J dropped 6 bases, with 16 bases sitting between them. The CDR3 here is CASSWGDGGFEQYF. The DNA for the CDR3 is TGTGCCAGCAGTTGGGGGGATGGGGGGTTCGAGCAGTACTTC.

Comments on this clone: One end of the junction fails to match germline, which may point to a read error. This sequence joins TRBV19 and TRBJ1-1; D is possibly TRBD1 (5 bases). There are 14 residues in the CDR3. Germline V gene data show CDR1 as LNHDA and CDR2 as SQIVND (reference sequence). CDR3 DNA sequence: TGTGCCAGCAGTAGAGGACAAACGAACACTGAAGCTTTCTTT. This translates into CASSRGQTNTEAFF.

The chain carries TRBV19 and TRBJ2-3, with 13 positions matching TRBD2. V gave up 4 bases and J gave up 3 bases; unmatched junction bases: 4. The CDR3 loop spans 16 amino acids. CDR1 and CDR2 (germline): LNHDA, SQIVND (reference sequence). Here the CDR3 DNA reads TGTGCCAGTAGTACGACTAGCGGGGGGTTAACAGATACGCAGTATTTT. Protein product: CASSTTSGGLTDTQYF.

The chain uses TRBV11-2 and TRBJ2-1, with D possibly TRBD2 on 6 matching bases. The CDR3 spans 12 residues. The ends were cut back, 5 bases at V and 12 bases at J, with 14 bases in the middle. Germline-derived CDR1 and CDR2 are SGHAT and FQNNGV. The CDR3 here is CASSLPLGGQFF. DNA of the CDR3: TGTGCCAGCAGCCTTCCATTGGGGGGGCAGTTCTTC.

The chain links TRBV19 to TRBJ1-1, with TRBD1 matching over 7 bases. V was clipped by 4 bases and J by 4 bases; unmatched bases: 6. This CDR3 has 14 amino acids. The germline CDR1 and CDR2 sequences are LNHDA and SQIVND (reference sequence). The CDR3 coding sequence is TGTGCCAGTAGTACCTCGACAGGGTTCACTGAAGCTTTCTTT. Its translation: CASSTSTGFTEAFF.